This record looks at one T cell receptor beta chain sequence and its context. What it binds is unknown. Researchers ran the PCR with 60 Vbeta and 13 Jbeta primers. Some clones are missing from TCRdb's copy, which holds only in-frame ones; the method was immunoSEQ multiplex PCR. Of fewer than 120,000 clones listed, roughly 78% are singletons. The sample belongs to a study of cytomegalovirus exposure and HLA in healthy donors. Study results and caveats: It was approximately 150 TCR beta chains that were listed as cytomegalovirus-associated. HLA allele associations emerged for fewer than 20,000 TCR beta sequences in a later analysis, at 0.05 false discovery rate. Later analysis demonstrated an association between a missense DCLRE1C variant and TCR beta V- and J-gene trimming.

There are 12 residues in the CDR3. V was trimmed by 3 bases and J by 9 bases, leaving 10 bases between them. In germline, CDR1 is SGHDT, CDR2 YYEEEE. Material for sequencing was PBMCs. The chain has TRBV5-6 and TRBJ2-1; a weak D match, TRBD2 (6 bases). This receptor was obtained from a woman in her twenties or thirties in good health and CMV-seronegative. CDR3 sequence: CASSWQGGEQFF. The CDR3 nucleotides read TGTGCCAGCAGCTGGCAGGGAGGTGAGCAGTTCTTC. The variable domain in full, with the rest retrieved from reference TRBV5-6 and TRBJ2-1, is DAGVTQSPTHLIKTRGQQVTLRCSPKSGHDTVSWYQQALGQGPQFIFQYYEEEERQRGNFPDRFSGHQFPNYSSELNVNALLLGDSALYLCASSWQGGEQFFGPGTRLTVL.